This is a list of T cell receptor beta chains from one sample in a study of blood T cell repertoires in COVID-19. Data came from immunoSEQ multiplex PCR; TCRdb stores just in-frame clones and leaves some out. The sample holds fewer than 200,000 clones, 65% to 90% seen once. What was sequenced was peripheral blood. Receptors originate from a man in his forties or fifties with active or convalescent COVID-19. Both conserved end residues are part of each CDR3. A D gene is named only where the DNA matches it firmly.

length: 12; J: TRBJ1-2; V: TRBV15; D: NA; CDR3: CATSRDSYGYTF
length: 12; J: TRBJ1-5; V: TRBV6-5; D: NA; CDR3: CASHRGNQPQHF
length: 15; J: TRBJ2-7; V: TRBV19; D: TRBD1; CDR3: CASSETGTGTYEQYF
length: 14; J: TRBJ2-7; V: TRBV18; D: NA; CDR3: CASSPGQVPYEQYF
length: 16; J: TRBJ1-6; V: TRBV11-3; D: NA; CDR3: CASSLRQAGENSPLHF
length: 14; J: TRBJ2-7; V: TRBV7-4; D: TRBD2; CDR3: CAQGRREDSYEQYF
length: 17; J: TRBJ2-7; V: TRBV9; D: TRBD2; CDR3: CASSGGGLAESSYEQYF
length: 14; J: TRBJ2-5; V: TRBV7-3; D: TRBD2; CDR3: CASSTSGGAETQYF
length: 13; J: TRBJ1-5; V: TRBV30; D: NA; CDR3: CAWSVRVNQPQHF
length: 17; J: TRBJ1-2; V: TRBV27; D: TRBD1; CDR3: CASSPRPDRGQYEGYTF
length: 18; J: TRBJ2-2; V: TRBV5-6; D: NA; CDR3: CASSLGGLQGLFTGELFF
length: 16; J: TRBJ2-5; V: TRBV7-9; D: TRBD2; CDR3: CASSLVPSGGSKTQYF
length: 14; J: TRBJ2-3; V: TRBV6-5; D: TRBD2; CDR3: CASSFGTSPDTQYF
length: 16; J: TRBJ1-6; V: TRBV6-5; D: NA; CDR3: CASSYLESSYNSPLHF
length: 16; J: TRBJ1-5; V: TRBV3-1/TRBV3-2; D: NA; CDR3: CASSQGGGSGNQPQHF
length: 14; J: TRBJ1-2; V: TRBV7-2; D: TRBD1; CDR3: CASSLNQGAVGYTF
length: 12; J: TRBJ1-5; V: TRBV3-1/TRBV3-2; D: NA; CDR3: CASSQGNRAQHF
length: 16; J: TRBJ2-1; V: TRBV7-2; D: NA; CDR3: CASSLAAGVSYNEQFF
length: 13; J: TRBJ2-3; V: TRBV14; D: TRBD1; CDR3: CASSQGQGLTQYF
length: 17; J: TRBJ2-2; V: TRBV4-2; D: NA; CDR3: CASSQEGAGANTGELFF
length: 15; J: TRBJ1-2; V: TRBV7-9; D: TRBD1; CDR3: CASSPYPGTAGGYTF
length: 15; J: TRBJ1-1; V: TRBV3-1/TRBV3-2; D: TRBD1; CDR3: CASRPLWTGNTEAFF
length: 15; J: TRBJ2-1; V: TRBV7-7; D: TRBD2; CDR3: CASSPTSGSHNEQFF
length: 15; J: TRBJ2-7; V: TRBV6-1; D: TRBD1; CDR3: CASSESGQRAYEQYF
length: 11; J: TRBJ1-1; V: TRBV2; D: NA; CDR3: CASEMNTEAFF
length: 12; J: TRBJ2-3; V: TRBV29-1; D: NA; CDR3: CSVETNTDTQYF
length: 13; J: TRBJ1-2; V: TRBV12-3/TRBV12-4; D: NA; CDR3: CASTLGGPYGYTF
length: 15; J: TRBJ1-5; V: TRBV4-2; D: TRBD1; CDR3: CASSTTGNGNQPQHF
length: 12; J: TRBJ1-1; V: TRBV12-3/TRBV12-4; D: NA; CDR3: CASTLARAEAFF
length: 14; J: TRBJ2-1; V: TRBV19; D: NA; CDR3: CASRNGSSYNEQFF
length: 14; J: TRBJ2-1; V: TRBV7-2; D: TRBD2; CDR3: CASSQREGLNEQFF
length: 14; J: TRBJ1-2; V: TRBV6-5; D: NA; CDR3: CASSYVGGSYGYTF
length: 13; J: TRBJ1-1; V: TRBV20-1; D: NA; CDR3: CSASRGANTEAFF
length: 16; J: TRBJ1-2; V: TRBV7-9; D: TRBD1; CDR3: CASSKTGTGANYGYTF
length: 14; J: TRBJ1-6; V: TRBV5-1; D: NA; CDR3: CASSTGQLNSPLHF
length: 15; J: TRBJ2-3; V: TRBV3-1/TRBV3-2; D: NA; CDR3: CASSHRTESTDTQYF
length: 14; J: TRBJ1-2; V: TRBV9; D: TRBD1; CDR3: CASSTGQGLYGYTF
length: 12; J: TRBJ1-2; V: TRBV7-2; D: NA; CDR3: CASSSQGRGYTF
length: 14; J: TRBJ2-7; V: TRBV28; D: NA; CDR3: CASSLGQYPYEQYF
length: 16; J: TRBJ1-6; V: TRBV27; D: TRBD1; CDR3: CASSPGDRTGGSPLHF
length: 15; J: TRBJ2-1; V: TRBV11-2; D: NA; CDR3: CASSFWGRPFNEQFF
length: 20; J: TRBJ1-6; V: TRBV28; D: TRBD1; CDR3: CASSSGQGSSLSSYNSPLHF
length: 13; J: TRBJ2-7; V: TRBV7-2; D: TRBD2; CDR3: CASRLAGVYEQYF
length: 18; J: TRBJ2-5; V: TRBV11-2; D: TRBD2; CDR3: CASSLTKYRSSGQETQYF
length: 15; J: TRBJ2-2; V: TRBV10-3; D: NA; CDR3: CAINNRGAGTGELFF
length: 16; J: TRBJ2-2; V: TRBV5-1; D: TRBD1; CDR3: CASSLNPGQGGGELFF
length: 16; J: TRBJ1-4; V: TRBV2; D: TRBD1; CDR3: CASRKDRLEFNEKLFF